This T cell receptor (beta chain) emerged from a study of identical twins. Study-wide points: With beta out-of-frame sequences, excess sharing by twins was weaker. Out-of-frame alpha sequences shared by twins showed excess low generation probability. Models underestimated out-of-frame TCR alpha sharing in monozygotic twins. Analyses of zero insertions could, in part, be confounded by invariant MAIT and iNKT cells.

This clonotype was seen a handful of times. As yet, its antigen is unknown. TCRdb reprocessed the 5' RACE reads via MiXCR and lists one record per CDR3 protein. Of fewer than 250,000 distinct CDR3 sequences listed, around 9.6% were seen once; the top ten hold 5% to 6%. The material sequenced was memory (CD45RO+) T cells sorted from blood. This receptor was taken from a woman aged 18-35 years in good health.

CDR3 sequence reads: CASSLGGGISGTQYF. For the CDR3, the DNA is TGTGCCAGCAGTTTGGGCGGGGGGATCTCAGGGACCCAGTACTTC. This chain uses TRBV12-3 or TRBV12-4 with TRBJ2-5; TRBD2 agrees at 8 bases. This CDR3 spans 15 amino acids. Trimming removed 3 bases from V and 7 bases from J; junction bases left unmatched: 10.